This T cell receptor (beta chain) was sequenced during a study of spatial heterogeneity in lung cancer (dated by TCRdb to between 2018 and 2021). In the study overall: More beta-chain than alpha-chain transcripts were consistently detected, likely reflecting higher beta-chain transcript abundance. The study quantitatively compared TCR alpha and beta repertoires across multiple tumor regions, matched nontumor lung and blood in non-small cell lung cancer. At surgery, both alpha and beta chains were TCR-sequenced in over 200 tumor regions, over 61 matched nontumor lung samples and some 56 PBMC samples. In the raw uncorrected reads, each unique combination of TCR and UMI appeared more than ten times on average. TCR repertoire features were related to nonsynonymous mutation counts determined by whole-exome sequencing of tumor tissue.

Study-level results and caveats: Ubiquitous expanded tumor TCRs were found in blood more often at tumor resection than at routine follow-up. Confirming at a functional level the hypothesis that regional TCRs recognize regional mutations was considered to require additional single-cell paired TCR alpha and beta sequencing.

Receptor amplification or capture employed 5' RACE. This sample was sequenced with a NextSeq 500. In the TCR library protocol, a unique molecular identifier was attached to each TCR cDNA molecule so that PCR and sequencing errors could be corrected. Regarding the original processing steps: TCR identification, UMI-based error correction and CDR3 extraction were performed with Decombinator tools. Expanded TCRs were defined as those above a frequency of 2 per 1,000, corresponding to the top 1% of the tumor frequency distribution. Each repertoire was subsampled 100 times to 5,000 TCRs, after which Renyi diversity was computed with the R vegan package. CDR3 similarity networks were built from amino acid triplet string-kernel similarity, connecting CDR3s with pairwise similarity above 0.82. TCRdb cleaned the public reads at Q25 with fastp, built clones with MiXCR and kept in-frame beta chains. Rows matching on CDR3 protein sequence are summarized as one entry with the most common DNA and genes. What appears here as the V and J calls and clone size reflects TCRdb's work, not the paper's. For this sample there are 40,000 to 45,000 distinct CDR3 sequences; under 7.5% appear just once. The ten largest account for about 39% of the sample.

This clonotype was observed many times. What antigen it recognizes has not been identified. No base quality information exists; no much larger clone differs at one position. Explained via the paper, the time point label denotes: sample taken at primary tumor resection. Donors were around 69 patients with early-stage, untreated non-small cell lung cancer from the lung TRACERx cohort. For TCR sequencing, whole RNA was extracted from tumor and nontumor lung tissue, or from cryopreserved PBMC samples, and no cell sorting was done. Patients were selected for TCR sequencing only if sufficient RNA was available from at least two tumor regions. This TCR was recovered from a female donor with early-stage non-small cell lung cancer. Sample: PBMCs, taken at surgery.

At the DNA level, the sequence is TGCGCCAGCAGCACCACAGGGTCGGGAGATACGCAGTATTTT. Translated, it reads CASSTTGSGDTQYF. The chain employs TRBV5-1 and TRBJ2-3, with a tentative D gene TRBD1 over 6 matching bases. CDR1 and CDR2 (SGHRS, YFSETQ) derive from the germline V gene. V drops 4 bases and J drops 5 bases, leaving 14 bases in between. There are 14 amino acids in the CDR3, from cysteine to phenylalanine inclusive. Kept here is only the CDR3 DNA, which spans 42 bases and is read in frame from base 1.